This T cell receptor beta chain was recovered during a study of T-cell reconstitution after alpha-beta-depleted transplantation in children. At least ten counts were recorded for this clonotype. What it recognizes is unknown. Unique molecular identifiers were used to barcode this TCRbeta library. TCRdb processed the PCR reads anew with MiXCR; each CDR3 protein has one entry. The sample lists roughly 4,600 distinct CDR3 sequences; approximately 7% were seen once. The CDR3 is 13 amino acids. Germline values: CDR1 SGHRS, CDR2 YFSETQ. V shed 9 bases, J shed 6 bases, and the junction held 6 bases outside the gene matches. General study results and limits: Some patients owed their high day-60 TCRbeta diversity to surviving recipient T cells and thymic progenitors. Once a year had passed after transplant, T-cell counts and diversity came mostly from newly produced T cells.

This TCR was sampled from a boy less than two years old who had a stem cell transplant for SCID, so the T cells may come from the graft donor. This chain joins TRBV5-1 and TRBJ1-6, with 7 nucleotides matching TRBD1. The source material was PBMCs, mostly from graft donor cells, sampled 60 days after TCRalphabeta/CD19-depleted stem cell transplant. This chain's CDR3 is CATRDSSNSPLHF. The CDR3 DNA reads TGCGCCACCCGGGACAGTTCTAATTCACCCCTCCACTTT.